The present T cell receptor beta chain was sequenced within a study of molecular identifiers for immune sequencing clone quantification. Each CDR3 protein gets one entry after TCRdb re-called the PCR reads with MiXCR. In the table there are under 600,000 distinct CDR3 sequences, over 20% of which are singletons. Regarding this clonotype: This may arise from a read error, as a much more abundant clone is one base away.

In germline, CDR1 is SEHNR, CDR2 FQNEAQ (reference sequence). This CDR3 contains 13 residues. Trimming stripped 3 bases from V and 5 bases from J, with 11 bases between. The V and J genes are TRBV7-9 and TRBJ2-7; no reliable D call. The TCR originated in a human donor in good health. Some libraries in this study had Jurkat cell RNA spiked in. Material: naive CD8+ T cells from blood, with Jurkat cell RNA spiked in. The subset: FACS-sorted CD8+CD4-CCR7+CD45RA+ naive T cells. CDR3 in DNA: TGTGCCAGCAGCTTTATGGCAGCCGACGAGCAGTACTTC. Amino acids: CASSFMAADEQYF.